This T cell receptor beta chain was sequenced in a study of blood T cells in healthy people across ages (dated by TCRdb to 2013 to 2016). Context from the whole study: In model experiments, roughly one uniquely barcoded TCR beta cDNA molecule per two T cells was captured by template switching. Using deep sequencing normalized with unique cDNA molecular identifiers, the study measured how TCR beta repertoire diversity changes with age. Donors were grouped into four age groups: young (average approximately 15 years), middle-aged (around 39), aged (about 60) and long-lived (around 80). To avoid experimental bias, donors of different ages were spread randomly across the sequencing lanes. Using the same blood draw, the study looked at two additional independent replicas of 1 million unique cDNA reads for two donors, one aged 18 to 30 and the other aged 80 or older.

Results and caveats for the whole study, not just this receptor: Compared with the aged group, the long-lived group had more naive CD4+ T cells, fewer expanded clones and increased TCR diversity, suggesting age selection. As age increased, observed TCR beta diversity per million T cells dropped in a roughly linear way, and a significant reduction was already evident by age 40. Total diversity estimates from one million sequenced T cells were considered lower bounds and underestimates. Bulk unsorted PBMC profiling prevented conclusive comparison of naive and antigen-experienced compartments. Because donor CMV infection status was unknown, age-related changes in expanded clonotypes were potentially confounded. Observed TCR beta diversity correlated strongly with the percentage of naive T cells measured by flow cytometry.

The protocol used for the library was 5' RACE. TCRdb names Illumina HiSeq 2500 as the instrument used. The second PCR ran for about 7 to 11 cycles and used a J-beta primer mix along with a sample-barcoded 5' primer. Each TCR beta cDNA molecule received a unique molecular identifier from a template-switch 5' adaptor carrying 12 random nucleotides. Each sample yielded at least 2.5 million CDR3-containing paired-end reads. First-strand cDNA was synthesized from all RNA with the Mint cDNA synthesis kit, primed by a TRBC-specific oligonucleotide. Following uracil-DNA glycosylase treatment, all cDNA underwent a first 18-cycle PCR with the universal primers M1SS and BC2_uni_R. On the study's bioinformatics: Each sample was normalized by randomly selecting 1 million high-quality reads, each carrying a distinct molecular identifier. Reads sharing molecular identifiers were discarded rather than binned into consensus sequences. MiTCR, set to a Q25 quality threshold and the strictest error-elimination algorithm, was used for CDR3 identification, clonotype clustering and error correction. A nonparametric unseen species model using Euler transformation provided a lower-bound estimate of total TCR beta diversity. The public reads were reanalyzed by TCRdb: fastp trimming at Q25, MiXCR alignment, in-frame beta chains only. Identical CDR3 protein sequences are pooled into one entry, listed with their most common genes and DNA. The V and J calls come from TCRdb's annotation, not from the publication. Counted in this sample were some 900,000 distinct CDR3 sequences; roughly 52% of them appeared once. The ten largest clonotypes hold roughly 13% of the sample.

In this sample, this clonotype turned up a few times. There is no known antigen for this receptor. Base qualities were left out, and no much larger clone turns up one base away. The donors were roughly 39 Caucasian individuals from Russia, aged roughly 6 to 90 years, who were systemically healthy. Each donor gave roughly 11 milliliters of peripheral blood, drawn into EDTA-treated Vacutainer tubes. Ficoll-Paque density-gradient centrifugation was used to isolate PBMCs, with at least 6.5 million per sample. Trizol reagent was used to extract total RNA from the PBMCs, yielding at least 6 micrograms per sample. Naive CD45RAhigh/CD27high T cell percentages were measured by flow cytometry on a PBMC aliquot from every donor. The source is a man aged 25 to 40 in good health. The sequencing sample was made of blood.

The CDR3 here reads CASSFIGTGDEQYF. Here is the DNA: TGTGCCAGCAGTTTTATAGGGACAGGGGACGAGCAGTACTTC. Recombination linked TRBV12-3 or TRBV12-4 to TRBJ2-7; the junction holds 10 bases that match TRBD1. Trimming removed 3 bases from V and 5 bases from J; the gene matches leave 4 bases unexplained. From cysteine to phenylalanine, the CDR3 is 14 amino acids long. Only the CDR3 part of the read is kept: 42 bases, read in frame from the first base.